This entry lists 20 T cell receptor beta chains sequenced from one sample in a study of T cell responses to AZD1222 COVID-19 vaccine. Sequencing was performed with immunoSEQ multiplex PCR; in TCRdb, only in-frame clones are kept and a portion is missing. The sample holds 150,000 or so clones, 90% seen once. This material consisted of peripheral blood, taken on day 0 of AZD1222 vaccination. The receptor set was obtained from an adult in good health.

This clone was found once. V usage is TRBV27 and J usage is TRBJ1-1; 12 bases match TRBD1. CDR1 is MNHEY and CDR2 is SMNVEV in the germline V gene (reference sequence). The CDR3 extends over 16 amino acids. V lost 5 bases to trimming and J lost 5 bases; unmatched junction nucleotides: 9. The CDR3 DNA follows: TGTGCCAGCAGTACTTGGGACAGGGGGCCCGGGACTGAAGCTTTCTTT. Protein product: CASSTWDRGPGTEAFF.

This rearrangement joins TRBV7-9 to TRBJ2-1; TRBD1 agrees at 10 bases. V lost 5 bases and J lost 8; bases outside the gene matches: 12. The CDR3 loop spans 16 amino acids. CDR1 and CDR2 from the germline V gene are SEHNR and FQNEAQ (reference sequence). The CDR3 DNA sequence: TGTGCCAGCAGCCCCAGAGGTGGACAGGGGGGAGATGAGCAGTTCTTC. Its translation: CASSPRGGQGGDEQFF. The full variable domain, in which reference TRBV7-9 and TRBJ2-1 provide the parts outside the CDR3, is DTGVSQNPRHKITKRGQNVTFRCDPISEHNRLYWYRQTLGQGPEFLTYFQNEAQLEKSRLLSDRFSAERPKGSFSTLEIQRTEQGDSAMYLCASSPRGGQGGDEQFFGPGTRLTVL.

V is TRBV29-1 and J is TRBJ1-3; D remains unclear. Trimming removed 5 bases at V and 0 bases at J, with 8 bases between. The CDR3 spans 13 residues. Per the germline V gene, CDR1 is SQVTM and CDR2 is ANQGSEA. The CDR3 loop reads CSVSQTSGNTIYF. The DNA of the CDR3 is TGCAGCGTTTCACAAACCTCTGGAAACACCATATATTTT. Full variable domain (remainder filled in from reference TRBV29-1 and TRBJ1-3): SAVISQKPSRDICQRGTSLTIQCQVDSQVTMMFWYRQQPGQSLTLIATANQGSEATYESGFVIDKFPISRPNLTFSTLTVSNMSPEDSSIYLCSVSQTSGNTIYFGEGSWLTVV.

The chain couples TRBV19 to TRBJ1-4; D is possibly TRBD1 (6 bases). Germline V gene data show CDR1 as LNHDA and CDR2 as SQIVND (reference sequence). The CDR3 is 12 residues long. V dropped 4 bases and J dropped 10 bases, with 10 bases sitting between them. The CDR3 bases are TGTGCCAGTAGTACCCAGGGGTCAAAACTGTTTTTT. This codes for CASSTQGSKLFF.

The chain employs TRBV28 and TRBJ1-2; 10 nucleotides agree with TRBD1. Germline CDR1 and CDR2: MDHEN and SYDVKM. After removal of 8 bases from V and 3 bases from J, the junction contained 3 bases not matched to a gene. The CDR3 is 13 residues long. The CDR3 loop is CASDRGPDYGYTF. The CDR3, as DNA: TGTGCCAGCGACAGGGGGCCAGACTATGGCTACACCTTC.

For the CDR3, the DNA is TGTGCCAGTAGTATCAGTCCGGGTAAGGGATACGAGCAGTACTTC. It codes for CASSISPGKGYEQYF. V is TRBV19 and J is TRBJ2-7; D not resolved. The CDR3 totals 15 residues. V was cut by 3 bases and J by 4 bases, with 16 bases left in between. Germline V lookup: CDR1 LNHDA, CDR2 SQIVND (reference sequence).

The chain has TRBV7-9 and TRBJ1-6, with D perhaps matching TRBD1 (6 bases). Germline CDR1 reads SEHNR; CDR2 reads FQNEAQ (reference sequence). V was trimmed by 8 bases and J by 17 bases, leaving 19 bases between them. This CDR3 has 12 residues. CDR3: CASGPDSDSVHF. CDR3 DNA sequence: TGTGCCAGCGGACCGGACAGTGATTCTGTCCACTTT.

The J gene is TRBJ1-4, the V gene TRBV15; D unresolved. The germline V gene encodes CDR1 LNHNV and CDR2 YYDKDF (reference sequence). Trimming took 2 bases from V and 6 from J, leaving 7 bases between them. The CDR3 spans 13 residues. In nucleotides, the CDR3 is TGTGCCACCAGCAGATCCCTCGATGAAAAACTGTTTTTT. This sequence encodes CATSRSLDEKLFF.

This chain connects TRBV9 to TRBJ1-6; possible D gene TRBD1, 5 bases. V was shortened by 0 bases and J by 10 bases, with 11 bases between the two germline ends. This CDR3 is built from 14 residues. Germline V gene sequence: CDR1 SGDLS, CDR2 YYNGEE. The CDR3 DNA is TGTGCCAGCAGCGTAGGGCAGGGAGGCTCACCCCTCCACTTT. This sequence encodes CASSVGQGGSPLHF.

CDR3 bases: TGTGCCAGCAAGGGCGGGGATTCACCCCTCCACTTT. This translates into CASKGGDSPLHF. The V call is TRBV4-2, the J call TRBJ1-6; D call uncertain. Trimming removed 7 bases from V and 8 bases from J, with 9 bases in between. CDR3 size: 12 residues. Germline CDR1 reads LGHNA; CDR2 reads YNFKEQ.

The rearrangement uses TRBV12-3 or TRBV12-4 and TRBJ2-1, with 7 bases aligning to TRBD1. The CDR3 is 11 amino acids. V dropped 5 bases and J dropped 12; count of bases not matched to a gene: 4. CDR3 region: CASSTGVGQFF. CDR3 coding DNA: TGTGCCAGCAGTACAGGGGTTGGGCAGTTCTTC.

V gene TRBV5-1 combines with J gene TRBJ2-5; unclear D gene. CDR3 length: 15 amino acids. Trimming removed 2 bases at V and 1 base at J, with 12 bases between. From germline, CDR1 is SGHRS and CDR2 YFSETQ. The CDR3 DNA is TGCGCCAGCAGCTTATCCGCGGCGAGCCAAGAGACCCAGTACTTC. It codes for CASSLSAASQETQYF.

This clone was seen only a few times. This sequence joins TRBV6-1 and TRBJ1-2; D is unresolved. With 1 base removed from V and 7 bases from J, the gap between germline ends came to 19 bases. Per germline, CDR1 MNHNS and CDR2 SASEGT. The CDR3 has 16 residues. CDR3 bases: TGTGCCAGCAGTGAAGGGGTCGGCTCTGTCTCCGGTGGCTACACCTTC. It codes for CASSEGVGSVSGGYTF.

The gene calls are TRBV2 and TRBJ1-3, with D maybe TRBD1 (5 bases). Between the trimmed V and J ends, which lost 6 bases and 2 bases, there was a span of 20 bases. The length of the CDR3 is 17 residues. Per the germline V gene, CDR1 is SNHLY and CDR2 is FYNNEI. CDR3 nucleotide sequence: TGTGCCAGCAGCGCTACCAGTGGGGCGGTCGCTGGAAACACCATATATTTT. Translated: CASSATSGAVAGNTIYF. The full variable domain, completed using reference TRBV2 and TRBJ1-3, is EPEVTQTPSHQVTQMGQEVILRCVPISNHLYFYWYRQILGQKVEFLVSFYNNEISEKSEIFDDQFSVERPDGSNFTLKIRSTKLEDSAMYFCASSATSGAVAGNTIYFGEGSWLTVV.

The CDR3 reads CAIRAGPGTNEKLFF. CDR3 nucleotides: TGTGCCATCCGCGCAGGGCCCGGAACTAATGAAAAACTGTTTTTT. The rearrangement links TRBV10-3 to TRBJ1-4; perhaps TRBD1 as D (5 bases). The ends were cut back, 8 bases at V and 1 base at J, with 14 bases in the middle. The CDR3 is 15 residues long. Germline V gene data show CDR1 as ENHRY and CDR2 as SYGVKD.

The V call is TRBV6-1, the J call TRBJ1-5; 9 bases align to TRBD1. Germline-derived CDR1 and CDR2 are MNHNS and SASEGT. Trimming removed 3 bases from V and 1 base from J; junction bases left unmatched: 1. The CDR3 extends over 15 amino acids. The DNA of the CDR3 is TGTGCCAGCAGTGAGGGACAGGGCAGCAATCAGCCCCAGCATTTT. As protein: CASSEGQGSNQPQHF.

This chain connects TRBV30 to TRBJ2-5, with D unclear. Trimming cost V 2 bases and J 3 bases, with 4 bases left between them. Germline CDR1 GTSNPN, CDR2 SVGIG (reference sequence). CDR3 length: 11 amino acids. The CDR3 protein is CAWSPKETQYF. The CDR3 DNA reads TGTGCCTGGAGTCCGAAAGAGACCCAGTACTTC.

V is TRBV6-4 and J is TRBJ1-5; 10 bases align to TRBD1. CDR3 length equals 14 residues. Germline V gene sequence: CDR1 MRHNA, CDR2 SNTAGT. Trimming removed 1 base from V and 9 bases from J; junction bases left unmatched: 3. The CDR3 spells CASSDFDRGLPQHF. The CDR3 DNA sequence: TGTGCCAGCAGTGACTTCGACAGGGGGCTGCCCCAGCATTTT.

This chain uses TRBV4-1 with TRBJ2-5; D gene unclear. With 3 bases removed from V and 5 bases from J, the gap between germline ends came to 7 bases. This CDR3 contains 12 residues. Germline V CDR1 and CDR2: MGHRA, YSYEKL. The CDR3, as DNA: TGCGCCAGCAGCCAGGCACAGGAGACCCAGTACTTC. Amino acid sequence: CASSQAQETQYF.

About this clone itself: A junction end diverges from the germline sequence, so it may reflect a read error. This chain uses TRBV7-2 with TRBJ1-2; weak D call: TRBD1 (6 bases). The CDR3 is 11 amino acids. Germline V gene sequence: CDR1 SGHTA, CDR2 FQGNSA. CDR3 protein: CASSLGGGIFF. CDR3 DNA sequence: TGTGCCAGCAGCTTAGGAGGGGGGATCTTCTTC.